This TCR beta chain came from a study of regulatory T cells in long-lasting Graves disease. Findings of the study overall: Sampling was limited to peripheral blood rather than thyroid tissue. Patients with persistent disease showed a bias toward TRBV28, TRBJ1-2 and TRBJ2-5.

CDR1 is MGHRA and CDR2 is YSYEKL in the germline V gene. The CDR3 is 18 residues long. After removal of 3 bases from V and 0 bases from J, the junction contained 13 bases not matched to a gene. Time point in this sample: newly diagnosed GD, antithyroid drugs for less than 3 months. The TCR library was made from RNA that had been extracted from PBMCs in TRIzol. The authors built TCR beta libraries using iRepertoire HTBI primers and Arm-PCR of CDR3 regions. TCRdb used MiXCR to reprocess the multiplex PCR reads, holding one entry per CDR3 protein. The profile shows roughly 520,000 distinct CDR3 sequences, around 11% of them singletons. Notes on this clonotype: The target antigen is unknown.

These sequences were also reported in another study, on T cells in Graves' hyperthyroidism and ophthalmopathy. As that report states: Diagnosis rested on symptoms, serum thyroxine and TRAb, thyroid ultrasound, and orbital computed tomography.

The TCR comes from a woman under 40 with Graves disease. The source was peripheral blood mononuclear cells (PBMCs), collected at new diagnosis, from a patient treated with antithyroid drugs. The chain employs TRBV4-1 and TRBJ1-1; TRBD1 matches at 7 bases. CDR3 bases: TGCGCCAGCAGCCATTTGAGGGGGCGGGTTGCAATGAACACTGAAGCTTTCTTT. This translates into CASSHLRGRVAMNTEAFF.